Sequencing of this T cell receptor (beta chain) was carried out in a study of T cell responses to AZD1222 COVID-19 vaccine. General study points: Spike-wide vaccine-associated CD4 TCRs dominated at 160-218 and 743-854. Compared with day 0, the breadth and depth of the Spike-specific TCR repertoire rose significantly after two doses of AZD1222. White British ancestry dominated among donors, who included more females, and clonal diversity was possibly underestimated.

As regards this clone: As yet, its antigen is unknown.

The CDR3 runs to 12 residues. V was pared by 5 bases and J by 6 bases, with 10 bases between. Germline CDR1 reads SGHVS; CDR2 reads FQNEAQ. Using immunoSEQ multiplex PCR, the repertoire was profiled, and TCRdb retains in-frame clones only, with some absent. The repertoire holds under 100,000 clones, with approximately 83% as singletons. The specimen was peripheral blood, collected 28 days after the second AZD1222 dose. This sequence joins TRBV7-8 and TRBJ2-5; D is unresolved. The TCR originated in an adult who received the AZD1222 COVID-19 vaccine. The CDR3 sequence is CASSDLRQTQYF. CDR3 coding DNA: TGTGCCAGCAGCGACTTGCGGCAGACCCAGTACTTC.